This T cell receptor beta chain was identified in a study of T cells in Graves' hyperthyroidism and ophthalmopathy. This clonotype was detected only a few times. Germline V CDR1 and CDR2: SGDLS, YYNGEE. V dropped 4 bases and J dropped 0 bases, with 10 bases sitting between them. The CDR3 runs to 15 residues. Graves' hyperthyroidism was deemed stable given no ophthalmopathy progression within 18 months. The study based diagnoses on clinical symptoms, serum thyroxine and TRAb, thyroid ultrasound and orbital computed tomography. TCR beta CDR3 sequences were amplified from RNA transcripts. HTBI primers were the set used in a first-round RT-PCR of the TCR CDR3. MiXCR was run by TCRdb on the multiplex PCR reads, yielding one entry per CDR3 protein. In the table there are a few hundred thousand distinct CDR3 sequences, approximately 14% of which are singletons.

Sequencing used blood. This receptor was obtained from a young woman with Graves' hyperthyroidism. V is TRBV9 and J is TRBJ1-4, with no clear D. CDR3 sequence: CASSLSSATNEKLFF. DNA of the CDR3: TGTGCCAGCAGCTTAAGCAGTGCAACTAATGAAAAACTGTTTTTT.